Shown below are 13 T cell receptor beta chains from a single sample sequenced in a study of tumor-infiltrating lymphocytes in localized non-small cell lung cancer. The data were produced by immunoSEQ multiplex PCR, yet TCRdb's version contains in-frame clones alone and is incomplete. The data contain roughly 15,000 clones, under 70% of them singletons. Sequencing was done on a sample of uninvolved lung tissue not adjacent to the tumor. The receptors originated from a human donor with non-small cell lung cancer.

The table lists this clone with a few counts. The DNA of the CDR3 is TGCGCCAGCAGTGACGGACAGCCTAGGTCCTACGAGCAGTACTTC. Its protein is CASSDGQPRSYEQYF. V usage is TRBV10-1 and J usage is TRBJ2-7; tentative D call: TRBD1 (6 bases). CDR1 WNHNN and CDR2 SYGVQD come from the germline V gene (reference sequence). V lost 3 bases, J lost 1 base, and 13 bases lay in between. The CDR3 has 15 residues.

The CDR3 DNA follows: TGTGCCAGCGGACGGGCGGAGGCCCAGTACTTC. Translated, it gives CASGRAEAQYF. The chain joins TRBV10-3 to TRBJ2-5, with D perhaps TRBD2 (5 bases). The V gene's germline CDR1 is ENHRY and CDR2 SYGVKD. The V end was cut by 10 bases, the J end by 9 bases, with 15 bases between. This CDR3 is 11 amino acids long.

A remark on this clone: This same CDR3 is encoded by further DNA sequences in the sample. The chain uses TRBV4-2 and TRBJ2-7, with 12 bases fitting TRBD2. This CDR3 is 16 amino acids long. V lost 0 bases to trimming and J lost 6 bases; unmatched junction nucleotides: 6. Germline assignment: CDR1 LGHNA and CDR2 YNFKEQ. In DNA form, the CDR3 reads TGTGCCAGCAGCCAAGATCTGGCTAGCGGGAGGGGCGAGCAGTACTTC. This translates into CASSQDLASGRGEQYF.

The chain recombines TRBV6-4 with TRBJ2-2; 10 bases map to TRBD1. The length of the CDR3 is 17 residues. CDR1 is MRHNA, CDR2 SNTAGT, per germline. The trim removed 6 bases at V and 3 bases at J, leaving 10 bases unmatched. CDR3 protein: CASSPLTGGADTGELFF. The CDR3 coding sequence is TGTGCCAGCAGCCCATTGACAGGGGGCGCCGACACCGGGGAGCTGTTTTTT.

The J gene is TRBJ2-7, the V gene TRBV5-1, with D possibly being TRBD1 (5 bases). CDR1 SGHRS and CDR2 YFSETQ come from the germline V gene. V shed 1 base and J shed 3 bases, with 8 bases lying between them. This CDR3 has 13 amino acids. Here the CDR3 DNA reads TGCGCCAGCAGCTTGCAGGGAAGCTACGAGCAGTACTTC. Protein product: CASSLQGSYEQYF.

The chain carries TRBV5-4 and TRBJ2-1, with 9 positions matching TRBD1. Unmatched junction bases numbered 6, after V lost 4 bases and J lost 4 bases. Germline CDR1 is SGHNT and CDR2 is YYREEE (reference sequence). The CDR3 sequence is 15 residues long. Here the CDR3 reads CASSPGTGKYNEQFF. For the CDR3, the DNA is TGTGCCAGCAGCCCCGGGACAGGGAAATACAATGAGCAGTTCTTC.

The chain couples TRBV5-6 to TRBJ2-2; 8 bases map to TRBD1. The V segment lost 1 base and the J segment 1 base; nucleotides outside the gene matches: 3. Germline assignment: CDR1 SGHDT and CDR2 YYEEEE. The CDR3 is 16 residues long. In nucleotides, the CDR3 is TGTGCCAGCAGCTTGTGGACAGGGATGAACACCGGGGAGCTGTTTTTT. Protein sequence: CASSLWTGMNTGELFF.

J is TRBJ2-1 and V is TRBV11-3, with no clear D. From germline, CDR1 is SGHNT and CDR2 YENEEA. V lost 3 bases to trimming and J lost 0 bases, with 18 bases between them. This CDR3 is 18 amino acids long. CDR3 in DNA: TGTGCCAGCAGCTTGGGGTGGAGTAGCCGTAGCTCCTACAATGAGCAGTTCTTC. This codes for CASSLGWSSRSSYNEQFF.

The chain is built from TRBV30 and TRBJ1-1, with 7 bases that match TRBD1. V was clipped by 5 bases and J by 1 base; unmatched bases: 4. Germline V gene lookup returns CDR1 GTSNPN and CDR2 SVGIG (reference sequence). This CDR3 has 13 amino acids. CDR3 in DNA: TGTGCCTGGGACACAGGGGAGAACACTGAAGCTTTCTTT. The encoded protein is CAWDTGENTEAFF.

The table lists this clone with a few counts. J is TRBJ1-1 and V is TRBV5-1; 12 bases map to TRBD1. The CDR3 spans 15 residues. From germline, CDR1 is SGHRS and CDR2 YFSETQ. The V segment lost 4 bases and the J segment 3 bases; nucleotides outside the gene matches: 4. The CDR3 loop reads CASSPGQGADTEAFF. The CDR3 coding sequence is TGCGCCAGCAGCCCGGGACAGGGGGCGGACACTGAAGCTTTCTTT. The variable domain in full, with the rest retrieved from reference TRBV5-1 and TRBJ1-1, is KAGVTQTPRYLIKTRGQQVTLSCSPISGHRSVSWYQQTPGQGLQFLFEYFSETQRNKGNFPGRFSGRQFSNSRSEMNVSTLELGDSALYLCASSPGQGADTEAFFGQGTRLTVV.

The chain has TRBV19 and TRBJ2-7; the D is unclear. This CDR3 contains 12 residues. Trimming pared 3 bases from V and 5 bases from J, leaving 8 bases between. Germline V gene lookup returns CDR1 LNHDA and CDR2 SQIVND (reference sequence). CDR3 residues: CASSIRGDEQYF. CDR3 DNA sequence: TGTGCCAGTAGTATTAGAGGCGACGAGCAGTACTTC.

V is TRBV7-2 and J is TRBJ1-5, with D possibly being TRBD1 (5 bases). V was trimmed by 5 bases and J by 7 bases, leaving 12 bases between them. CDR1 SGHTA and CDR2 FQGNSA come from the germline V gene. The CDR3 consists of 13 residues. DNA for the CDR3: TGTGCCAGCAGCGCCAGGGTTTCCCAGCCCCAGCATTTT. This encodes CASSARVSQPQHF.

The chain employs TRBV6-5 and TRBJ1-3; 7 positions match TRBD1. Trimming at V came to 10 bases and at J to 0 bases, leaving 6 bases not matched to a gene. Germline V CDR1 and CDR2: MNHEY, SVGAGI. The CDR3 extends over 14 amino acids. DNA of the CDR3: TGTGCCACCACCGACAGGGCCTCTGGAAACACCATATATTTT. This sequence encodes CATTDRASGNTIYF.